These 22 T cell receptor beta chains were all obtained from the same sample, sequenced in a study of T cells of healthy individuals. One entry per CDR3 protein results from TCRdb running MiXCR on the 5' RACE reads. The table lists 90,000 to 100,000 distinct CDR3 sequences, about 16% of them singletons. These receptors were obtained from a human donor in good health.

The CDR3 spells CSARNPRELAGIQETQYF. Written as DNA, the CDR3 is TGCAGTGCTAGAAACCCCCGTGAACTAGCGGGAATACAAGAGACCCAGTACTTC. V is TRBV20-1 and J is TRBJ2-5; TRBD2 aligns across 10 bases. Germline V lookup: CDR1 DFQATT, CDR2 SNEGSKA (reference sequence). The CDR3 covers 18 residues. With 2 bases clipped from V and 2 bases from J, the junction kept 14 bases outside the gene matches.

This clonotype was seen a handful of times. CDR3 sequence: CASSLNSGTITDTQYF. The CDR3 DNA follows: TGCGCCAGCAGCCTAAATTCGGGAACTATTACAGATACGCAGTATTTT. The chain couples TRBV5-1 to TRBJ2-3, with D perhaps matching TRBD2 (5 bases). Trimming took 4 bases from V and 3 from J, leaving 18 bases between them. CDR3 length equals 16 residues. Germline assignment: CDR1 SGHRS and CDR2 YFSETQ. The variable domain in full, completed from reference TRBV5-1 and TRBJ2-3, reads KAGVTQTPRYLIKTRGQQVTLSCSPISGHRSVSWYQQTPGQGLQFLFEYFSETQRNKGNFPGRFSGRQFSNSRSEMNVSTLELGDSALYLCASSLNSGTITDTQYFGPGTRLTVL.

This clonotype has a handful of counts. CDR3 in DNA: TGTGCCAGCAGCGGTTACCGGGACGCAGAGCAGTTCTTC. Its protein is CASSGYRDAEQFF. V is TRBV3-1 and J is TRBJ2-1; D may match TRBD1 or TRBD2 (5 bases each). CDR1 is LGHDT and CDR2 is YNNKEL in the germline V gene (reference sequence). The V end was cut by 5 bases, the J end by 10 bases, with 15 bases between. There are 13 residues in the CDR3.

This clonotype was seen only a few times. The chain employs TRBV7-9 and TRBJ1-2; TRBD1 might be the D (5 bases). The CDR3 has 13 amino acids. V gave up 2 bases and J gave up 6 bases, with 10 bases separating them. Germline V CDR1 and CDR2: SEHNR, FQNEAQ (reference sequence). CDR3 DNA: TGTGCCAGCAGCTTAAAGTCAGGGCATGGCTACACCTTC. This gives the protein CASSLKSGHGYTF. Based on the CDR3 plus reference TRBV7-9 and TRBJ1-2, the full variable domain is DTGVSQNPRHKITKRGQNVTFRCDPISEHNRLYWYRQTLGQGPEFLTYFQNEAQLEKSRLLSDRFSAERPKGSFSTLEIQRTEQGDSAMYLCASSLKSGHGYTFGSGTRLTVV.

This clonotype has only a few counts. The CDR3 loop reads CASSPLSGSTYNEQFF. The CDR3 nucleotides read TGTGCCAGCAGCCCGTTGAGCGGGAGTACCTACAATGAGCAGTTCTTC. This sequence joins TRBV7-2 and TRBJ2-1; 8 bases agree with TRBD2. J was trimmed by 2 bases and V by 5 bases; bases with no gene match: 8. The CDR3 covers 16 residues. Per the germline V gene, CDR1 is SGHTA and CDR2 is FQGNSA.

The chain carries TRBV15 and TRBJ1-6; D remains ambiguous. The germline V and J ends were trimmed by 0 bases and 8 bases, with 8 bases remaining between them. This CDR3 is 14 amino acids long. The germline V gene encodes CDR1 LNHNV and CDR2 YYDKDF (reference sequence). The CDR3: CATSRDLEDSPLHF. As DNA, the CDR3 is TGTGCCACCAGCAGAGATCTGGAGGATTCACCCCTCCACTTT.

This clonotype was recorded at least ten times. The chain recombines TRBV5-8 with TRBJ2-2; D ambiguous. The germline V gene encodes CDR1 SGHTS and CDR2 YDEGEE. Trimming shortened V by 0 bases and J by 9 bases, and 12 bases separated the two germline ends. The CDR3 has 14 amino acids. The CDR3 loop reads CASSLEWGSRELFF. In DNA, the CDR3 is TGTGCCAGCAGCTTGGAATGGGGATCGCGGGAGCTGTTTTTT.

The V gene is TRBV20-1, the J gene TRBJ1-5; D is undetermined. The CDR3 spans 14 residues. V shed 6 bases and J shed 0 bases, with 12 bases lying between them. Looked up from germline, CDR1 is DFQATT and CDR2 is SNEGSKA (reference sequence). The CDR3 is CSATVGSSNQPQHF. The CDR3 bases are TGCAGTGCCACGGTGGGTTCTAGCAATCAGCCCCAGCATTTT.

The V and J genes are TRBV29-1 and TRBJ2-1, with a possible D match to TRBD2 (5 bases). The CDR3 runs 13 residues. The germline V gene encodes CDR1 SQVTM and CDR2 ANQGSEA. The V and J ends lost 7 bases and 6 bases respectively, with 16 bases between them. CDR3 nucleotide sequence: TGCAGCGCGTGTAACAGTGCGGGCAATGAGCAGTTCTTC. It translates to CSACNSAGNEQFF.

This clonotype showed up just a few times. V and J are TRBV7-9 and TRBJ2-1; tentative D call: TRBD2 (5 bases). Looked up from germline, CDR1 is SEHNR and CDR2 is FQNEAQ (reference sequence). Trimming removed 2 bases from V and 5 bases from J, with 10 bases in between. The CDR3 extends over 14 amino acids. The CDR3 here is CASSLSAGHNEQFF. As DNA, the CDR3 is TGTGCCAGCAGCTTATCTGCGGGCCACAATGAGCAGTTCTTC.

This clonotype was seen more than once but under ten times. The chain employs TRBV6-2 or TRBV6-3 and TRBJ2-1; weak D call: TRBD2 (6 bases). Germline V gene data show CDR1 as MNHEY and CDR2 as SVGEGT. The CDR3 runs 14 residues. V was trimmed by 4 bases and J by 6 bases, leaving 13 bases between them. CDR3 in DNA: TGTGCCAGCAGTTGGGGGGATTCACGCAATGAGCAGTTCTTC. Its translation: CASSWGDSRNEQFF.

The V and J genes are TRBV30 and TRBJ1-5, with D unclear. The CDR3 has 13 residues. Germline lookup yields CDR1 GTSNPN and CDR2 SVGIG (reference sequence). V gave up 0 bases and J gave up 4 bases, with 7 bases separating them. The DNA for the CDR3 is TGTGCCTGGAGTGTACGGGAGAATCAGCCCCAGCATTTT. Amino acids: CAWSVRENQPQHF.

The chain has TRBV12-5 and TRBJ1-5; D may be TRBD1 (5 bases). The CDR3 has 13 residues. Germline V gene lookup returns CDR1 LGHNT and CDR2 FRNRAP. Trimming stripped 5 bases from V and 4 bases from J, with 9 bases between. The CDR3 region is CASGAGGNQPQHF. DNA for the CDR3: TGTGCTAGTGGTGCGGGGGGGAATCAGCCCCAGCATTTT.

This chain connects TRBV20-1 to TRBJ1-1, with TRBD1 matching 9 bases. This CDR3 contains 18 residues. Trimming at V came to 1 base and at J to 5 bases, leaving 17 bases not matched to a gene. Germline-derived CDR1 and CDR2 are DFQATT and SNEGSKA (reference sequence). CDR3 bases: TGCAGTGCTAGAGTACTACAGGGGGCGCATACCGAGGGAACTGAAGCTTTCTTT. Protein: CSARVLQGAHTEGTEAFF.

This clonotype appeared many times. The chain combines TRBV5-3 with TRBJ2-1, with a tentative D call TRBD2 (7 bases). TRBV5-3 is labeled an ORF, and its function is uncertain. The CDR3 covers 15 residues. Trimming took off 4 bases at V and 9 bases at J, with 20 bases between the two ends. The CDR3 spells CARSPTGGGECEQFF. CDR3 DNA sequence: TGTGCCAGAAGCCCAACGGGCGGGGGCGAGTGTGAGCAGTTCTTC.

The rearrangement joins TRBV11-1 to TRBJ1-4, with D unclear. This CDR3 region has 13 residues. Germline values: CDR1 SGHAT, CDR2 FQDESV (reference sequence). V shed 4 bases and J shed 8 bases, with 11 bases lying between them. As DNA, the CDR3 is TGTGCCAGCAGCTCGGACCCAATGGAAAAACTGTTTTTT. This sequence encodes CASSSDPMEKLFF.

This clonotype has only a few counts. The gene calls are TRBV27 and TRBJ2-1, with TRBD2 matching 11 bases. The V and J ends lost 3 bases and 4 bases, in that order; junction bases with no gene match: 5. Germline V CDR1 and CDR2: MNHEY, SMNVEV (reference sequence). CDR3 length: 16 amino acids. CDR3 in amino acids: CASSFVGTSGYNEQFF. The CDR3 DNA reads TGTGCCAGCAGTTTCGTCGGGACTAGCGGTTACAATGAGCAGTTCTTC.

This clonotype was detected many times. The chain uses TRBV7-6 and TRBJ2-7, with a tentative D call TRBD1 (6 bases). Trimming took off 4 bases at V and 5 bases at J, with 21 bases between the two ends. The CDR3 totals 16 residues. The germline CDR1 and CDR2 sequences are SGHVS and FNYEAQ. The CDR3 loop reads CASSSNPGHTQHEQYF. CDR3 in DNA: TGTGCCAGCAGCTCCAACCCGGGACATACACAGCACGAGCAGTACTTC.

The table lists this clonotype with many counts. This chain joins TRBV25-1 and TRBJ1-4; perhaps TRBD1 as D (5 bases). V gave up 7 bases and J gave up 7 bases, with 19 bases separating them. The CDR3 is 15 amino acids. Looked up from germline, CDR1 is MGHDK and CDR2 is SYGVNS. DNA of the CDR3: TGTGCCAGCACTACCCCCAGGGAGGGCGGTGAAAAACTGTTTTTT. Translating it yields CASTTPREGGEKLFF.

This clonotype has at least ten counts. This chain joins TRBV7-6 and TRBJ1-2; D is ambiguous. This CDR3 spans 16 amino acids. Per the germline V gene, CDR1 is SGHVS and CDR2 is FNYEAQ. The germline V and J ends were trimmed by 1 base and 5 bases, with 17 bases remaining between them. This CDR3 is CASSLGSGPSGYGYTF. CDR3 bases: TGTGCCAGCAGCTTAGGTAGCGGGCCTTCGGGGTATGGCTACACCTTC.

V gene TRBV3-1 combines with J gene TRBJ1-4; 7 nucleotides line up with TRBD1. V dropped 0 bases and J dropped 5; count of bases not matched to a gene: 9. This CDR3 has 17 amino acids. Per germline, CDR1 LGHDT and CDR2 YNNKEL (reference sequence). CDR3 residues: CASSQESSAGGNEKLFF. The CDR3 bases are TGTGCCAGCAGCCAAGAGAGCTCGGCAGGGGGGAATGAAAAACTGTTTTTT.

This clonotype was counted ten times or more. This sequence joins TRBV7-2 and TRBJ2-5, with 7 bases that match TRBD2. CDR3 length: 15 amino acids. J lost 4 bases, V lost 1 base, and 6 bases had no gene match. Looked up from germline, CDR1 is SGHTA and CDR2 is FQGNSA. The CDR3 region is CASSLVLWEGETQYF. The CDR3 nucleotides are TGTGCCAGCAGCTTAGTCTTATGGGAGGGAGAGACCCAGTACTTC. Full variable domain (rest looked up from reference TRBV7-2 and TRBJ2-5): GAGVSQSPSNKVTEKGKDVELRCDPISGHTALYWYRQSLGQGLEFLIYFQGNSAPDKSGLPSDRFSAERTGGSVSTLTIQRTQQEDSAVYLCASSLVLWEGETQYFGPGTRLLVL.